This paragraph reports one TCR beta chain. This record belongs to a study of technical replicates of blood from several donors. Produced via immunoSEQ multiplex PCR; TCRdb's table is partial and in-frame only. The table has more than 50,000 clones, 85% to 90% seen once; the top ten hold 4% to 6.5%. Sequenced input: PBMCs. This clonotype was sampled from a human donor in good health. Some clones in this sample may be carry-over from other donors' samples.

The CDR3 here is CSVERGRGDTQYF. The CDR3, as DNA: TGCAGCGTTGAAAGGGGGAGAGGAGATACGCAGTATTTT. The chain has TRBV29-1 and TRBJ2-3; maybe TRBD1 (6 bases). Germline CDR1 and CDR2: SQVTM and ANQGSEA. The V end lost 2 bases, the J end lost 5 bases, and 11 bases lay between the germline ends. CDR3 length equals 13 residues.